This TCR beta chain was identified in a study of shared clonotypes between healthy human individuals. V was cut by 2 bases and J by 0 bases, with 11 bases left in between. The V gene's germline CDR1 is KGHSH and CDR2 LQKENI. The CDR3 loop spans 16 amino acids. Study-wide results and limits: Naive CD4 clonotypes overlapped across several donors at about 5%.

With regard to this clone: Its antigen is still unknown.

Assay used: immunoSEQ multiplex PCR; TCRdb lists only in-frame clones, some missing. This sample has 600,000 to 750,000 clones, with approximately 75% found just once. This clonotype was obtained from a woman under 40 in good health. The source material was memory CD4+ T cells sorted from blood. Stated subset: CD45RA-negative fraction. The chain recombines TRBV18 with TRBJ2-1; D gene unclear. CDR3 bases: TGTGCCAGCTCACCATCACTCACGAGCTCCTACAATGAGCAGTTCTTC. Protein product: CASSPSLTSSYNEQFF.